The TCR beta chain described here comes from a study of T cells in Graves' hyperthyroidism and ophthalmopathy. The CDR3 extends over 11 amino acids. CDR1 is DFQATT, CDR2 SNEGSKA, per germline (reference sequence). The V gene lost 2 bases and the J gene lost 12 bases, with 13 bases spanning the gap. This clonotype was seen ten or more times. TCR beta CDR3 regions were amplified from RNA transcripts. HTBI primers drove first-round RT-PCR of the TCR CDR3. TCRdb reprocessed the multiplex PCR reads with MiXCR, giving one entry per CDR3 protein. The sample comprises 250,000 to 300,000 distinct CDR3 sequences, approximately 12% of which are singletons, and 7.5% to 8% rests with the top ten. Patients aged 18 to 65 had newly diagnosed hyperthyroidism that had lasted under 2 months.

The chain recombines TRBV20-1 with TRBJ1-1; no firm D call. This TCR was sampled from a woman aged 25-40 years with Graves' hyperthyroidism that later progressed to Graves' ophthalmopathy. The sequenced sample consisted of blood. This CDR3 is CSARPSPSTFF. The CDR3 DNA follows: TGCAGTGCTAGACCCTCACCATCAACTTTCTTT.